Listed below are T cell receptor beta chains from one sample, sequenced in a study of CD8+CD57+ T cells in acquired aplastic anemia. One entry per CDR3 protein, called by TCRdb with MiXCR from the reads. Among 150,000 or so distinct CDR3 sequences listed, about 54% were seen once. The specimen sequenced was sorted CD4+, CD8+, or CD8+CD57+ T cells (not recorded which) from PBMCs. All receptors come from a human donor with aplastic anemia. CDR3s include the opening cysteine and the closing phenylalanine or tryptophan. The order of the fields is CDR3 DNA, CDR3 protein, J gene, V gene, D gene, clone size. D genes are given only for firm matches. Not every row has a clone size; where given, it reads once, few, many or a size class.

TGTGCCAGCAGCTTAGGTGGGACAGGGGACCGCGAAGTCACAGATACGCAGTATTTT	CASSLGGTGDREVTDTQYF	TRBJ2-3	TRBV11-1	TRBD1	NA
TGTGCCAGCAGCCACGACAGGGTAGAGGAAAAACTGTTTTTT	CASSHDRVEEKLFF	TRBJ1-4	TRBV2	TRBD1	NA
TGTGCCAGCAGAGACAGGGACAGGGTGGACCAAGAGTACTTC	CASRDRDRVDQEYF	TRBJ2-5	TRBV25-1	TRBD1	NA
TGCAGTGCTAGAGCCGAGGAGGCCGGGGAGCTGTTTTTT	CSARAEEAGELFF	TRBJ2-2	TRBV20-1	NA	many
TGTGCCAGCAGCTCGTCGGCCGTTGGCAGGATCTCCTATAATTCACCCCTCCACTTT	CASSSSAVGRISYNSPLHF	TRBJ1-6	TRBV11-1	NA	many
TGTGCCATCCTAGGAGGGGGCACTGAAGCTTTCTTT	CAILGGGTEAFF	TRBJ1-1	TRBV10-3	NA	NA
TGTGCCAGCAGCGCCGGGGCAGGGAGGCGGACCCAGTACTTC	CASSAGAGRRTQYF	TRBJ2-5	TRBV27	NA	NA
TGTGCCAGCAGTGAACAACAAGGGTACGAAAAACTGTTTTTT	CASSEQQGYEKLFF	TRBJ1-4	TRBV6-1	NA	NA
TGTGCCAGTAGTTCCTCTCCCGGGACTAGGGGCAATGAGCAGTTCTTC	CASSSSPGTRGNEQFF	TRBJ2-1	TRBV19	TRBD2	NA
TGCGCCAGCGGCTTGGAGGCTAGCGGGGGGTACGAGCAGTACTTC	CASGLEASGGYEQYF	TRBJ2-7	TRBV5-1	TRBD2	NA
TGTGCCAGCAGCCCTCGACTAGCGGGGGCCTACGAGCAGTACTTC	CASSPRLAGAYEQYF	TRBJ2-7	TRBV9	TRBD2	many
TGTGCCAGCACCACACAACATACCGGACAGACGTATGGCAACACCTTC	CASTTQHTGQTYGNTF	TRBJ1-2	TRBV11-1	NA	NA